The 19 T cell receptor beta chains below all came from one sample that was sequenced in a study of shared clonotypes between healthy human individuals. Libraries were prepared by immunoSEQ multiplex PCR; TCRdb keeps only in-frame clonotypes and omits some of them. The sample includes around 650,000 clones, about 96% seen only once; the top ten take roughly 0.1%. Naive CD8 isolation took CD45RO-negative cells positively selected for CCR7 and excluded terminally differentiated effector memory CD45RA+ cells. The sequenced sample consisted of naive CD8+ T cells sorted from blood. The receptors shown here come from a woman younger than 45 in good health.

In DNA, the CDR3 is TGTGCCAGCAGCTCGGCTAGCGGGAGAGTCCATGAGCAGTTCTTC. Residues: CASSSASGRVHEQFF. V and J are TRBV7-2 and TRBJ2-1; 10 bases match TRBD2. Germline V gene data show CDR1 as SGHTA and CDR2 as FQGNSA. CDR3 length: 15 amino acids. V lost 4 bases to trimming and J lost 8 bases; unmatched junction nucleotides: 8.

Of note for this clone: In the same sample, other DNA sequences code for this CDR3. CDR3 residues: CASRPTGSYEQYF. The CDR3, as DNA: TGTGCCAGCAGACCAACAGGGTCCTACGAGCAGTACTTC. This chain links TRBV28 with TRBJ2-7, with D possibly being TRBD1 (6 bases). CDR3 size: 13 residues. V was cut by 6 bases and J by 1 base, with 10 bases left in between. Germline assignment: CDR1 MDHEN and CDR2 SYDVKM.

The chain joins TRBV7-9 to TRBJ2-5, with TRBD2 matching 7 bases. CDR1 SEHNR and CDR2 FQNEAQ come from the germline V gene (reference sequence). The ends lost 1 base at V and 3 bases at J; junction bases unmatched: 8. The CDR3 consists of 16 residues. The DNA for the CDR3 is TGTGCCAGCAGCTTAGTAATAAGCGGGGAAGAAGAGACCCAGTACTTC. This codes for CASSLVISGEEETQYF.

The rearrangement uses TRBV27 and TRBJ2-7; D is possibly TRBD1 or TRBD2 (5 bases each). The ends were cut back, 4 bases at V and 3 bases at J, with 13 bases in the middle. Germline CDR1 reads MNHEY; CDR2 reads SMNVEV (reference sequence). The CDR3 totals 14 residues. The CDR3, as DNA: TGTGCCAGCAGTTCACGGGACGGCCACTACGAGCAGTACTTC. It is translated as CASSSRDGHYEQYF.

The chain is built from TRBV9 and TRBJ2-7; D possibly matches TRBD1 or TRBD2 (5 bases each). Germline values: CDR1 SGDLS, CDR2 YYNGEE. V lost 3 bases and J 5 bases, leaving 15 bases between the germline ends. The CDR3 spans 14 residues. The CDR3 region is CASSAGPQVHEQYF. The CDR3 DNA reads TGTGCCAGCAGCGCGGGACCTCAGGTCCACGAGCAGTACTTC.

V and J are TRBV28 and TRBJ2-3, with a weak D call TRBD1 (5 bases). The germline CDR1 and CDR2 sequences are MDHEN and SYDVKM. CDR3 length equals 15 residues. V lost 1 base and J lost 0, with 8 bases in between. This CDR3 reads CASSLLWGSTDTQYF. The CDR3 DNA reads TGTGCCAGCAGTTTATTGTGGGGCAGCACAGATACGCAGTATTTT.

This chain joins TRBV9 and TRBJ2-3; D may be TRBD2 (6 bases). Germline CDR1 is SGDLS and CDR2 is YYNGEE. The CDR3 length is 14 residues. V shed 2 bases and J shed 0 bases, with 7 bases lying between them. CDR3 amino acids: CASSVRGSTDTQYF. Here the CDR3 DNA reads TGTGCCAGCAGCGTGCGGGGTAGCACAGATACGCAGTATTTT.

The chain uses TRBV6-1 and TRBJ1-4, with D uncertain. The germline CDR1 and CDR2 sequences are MNHNS and SASEGT. This CDR3 comprises 14 residues. Trimming shortened V by 8 bases and J by 8 bases, and 18 bases separated the two germline ends. The DNA of the CDR3 is TGTGCCAGCTCATCGGAACAGTTGGGGGAAAAACTGTTTTTT. Amino acids: CASSSEQLGEKLFF.

The gene calls are TRBV10-3 and TRBJ2-3; possibly TRBD2 for D (5 bases). The CDR3 covers 10 residues. The germline gives CDR1 ENHRY, CDR2 SYGVKD. Trimming shortened V by 10 bases and J by 6 bases, and 8 bases separated the two germline ends. CDR3: CASRGDTQYF. The CDR3 DNA reads TGTGCCAGCCGAGGGGATACGCAGTATTTT.

The genes are TRBV15 and TRBJ2-5, with 7 bases lining up with TRBD2. The CDR3 covers 17 residues. The ends lost 1 base at V and 2 bases at J; junction bases unmatched: 10. Germline V gene data show CDR1 as LNHNV and CDR2 as YYDKDF (reference sequence). The CDR3 sequence: CATSRGPSGRQQETQYF. CDR3 sequence (DNA): TGTGCCACCAGCAGAGGCCCTAGCGGACGACAACAAGAGACCCAGTACTTC.

The CDR3 nucleotides read TGTGCCAGCAGTTATGATGGGACTAGTTCCCAAGAGACCCAGTACTTC. Translating it yields CASSYDGTSSQETQYF. The J gene is TRBJ2-5, the V gene TRBV27, with 8 bases aligning to TRBD2. The CDR3 covers 16 residues. CDR1 and CDR2 (germline): MNHEY, SMNVEV (reference sequence). V lost 4 bases and J lost 1; bases outside the gene matches: 8.

The chain carries TRBV7-9 and TRBJ2-5; D not resolved. CDR3 length: 16 residues. The V gene's germline CDR1 is SEHNR and CDR2 FQNEAQ (reference sequence). The ends were cut back, 5 bases at V and 3 bases at J, with 19 bases in the middle. CDR3 in DNA: TGTGCCAGCAGCCCTACGACGCTGCGGAAAGAAGAGACCCAGTACTTC. It yields the protein CASSPTTLRKEETQYF.

The gene calls are TRBV19 and TRBJ2-7, with 10 bases that match TRBD2. J gave up 5 bases and V 4 bases, and 5 bases lay outside the gene matches. The germline CDR1 and CDR2 sequences are LNHDA and SQIVND (reference sequence). This CDR3 has 14 residues. The CDR3 protein is CASSTSGRAHEQYF. Here the CDR3 DNA reads TGTGCCAGTAGTACAAGCGGGAGGGCCCACGAGCAGTACTTC.

J is TRBJ1-2 and V is TRBV9, with D perhaps TRBD1 (5 bases). This CDR3 region has 16 residues. V was pared by 0 bases and J by 4 bases, with 16 bases between. CDR1 and CDR2 from the germline V gene are SGDLS and YYNGEE. CDR3 residues: CASSVDGAVSPYGYTF. CDR3 coding DNA: TGTGCCAGCAGCGTAGACGGGGCAGTCTCTCCCTATGGCTACACCTTC.

As regards this clone: Compared with germline, one end of the junction differs, possibly owing to a read error. V usage is TRBV28 and J usage is TRBJ2-1, with D uncertain. There are 16 residues in the CDR3. Germline values: CDR1 MDHEN, CDR2 SYDVKM. CDR3: CASSFPRYSRIPERFF. Here the CDR3 DNA reads TGTGCCAGCAGTTTTCCCCGCTATAGCCGAATTCCTGAGCGGTTCTTC. The variable domain in full, with the rest retrieved from reference TRBV28 and TRBJ2-1, is DVKVTQSSRYLVKRTGEKVFLECVQDMDHENMFWYRQDPGLGLRLIYFSYDVKMKEKGDIPEGYSVSREKKERFSLILESASTNQTSMYLCASSFPRYSRIPERFFGPGTRLTVL.

This clone appeared once. In the same sample, other DNA sequences code for this CDR3. The chain carries TRBV28 and TRBJ1-4; 8 bases match TRBD1. The CDR3 sequence is 14 residues long. V was clipped by 7 bases and J by 10 bases; unmatched bases: 11. Germline CDR1 and CDR2: MDHEN and SYDVKM. The CDR3 region is CASTEDRERGKLFF. As DNA, the CDR3 is TGTGCCAGCACCGAGGACAGGGAACGTGGAAAACTGTTTTTT.

This clone was recorded once. This sequence joins TRBV28 and TRBJ2-2; no clear D gene. The CDR3 has 14 amino acids. Germline V lookup: CDR1 MDHEN, CDR2 SYDVKM. The V gene lost 3 bases and the J gene lost 6 bases, with 11 bases spanning the gap. The CDR3: CASSLSGWAGELFF. CDR3 in DNA: TGTGCCAGCAGTTTGTCTGGGTGGGCCGGGGAGCTGTTTTTT.

With respect to this clone: One end of the junction is discordant with germline, which a read error may explain. The CDR3 region is CASSLGRGGSSAANVLTF. CDR3 coding DNA: TGTGCCAGCAGCTTAGGCCGTGGGGGGAGCTCTGCGGCCAACGTCCTGACTTTC. This chain connects TRBV13 to TRBJ2-6; tentative D call: TRBD2 (6 bases). CDR1 and CDR2 from the germline V gene are PRHDT and FYEKMQ (reference sequence). CDR3 size: 18 residues.

The chain uses TRBV5-6 and TRBJ2-1, with 9 bases identical to TRBD2. V shed 4 bases, J shed 8 bases, and the junction held 10 bases outside the gene matches. The CDR3 has 15 amino acids. The germline gives CDR1 SGHDT, CDR2 YYEEEE. The CDR3 spells CASSPFNSGSDEQFF. CDR3 nucleotides: TGTGCCAGCAGCCCATTCAATAGCGGGAGCGATGAGCAGTTCTTC.